The rows below give T cell receptor beta chains drawn from one sample of a study of cytomegalovirus exposure and HLA in healthy donors. Profiled with immunoSEQ multiplex PCR; TCRdb holds only in-frame clones, not every one. The table lists approximately 190,000 clones, approximately 88% of them singletons. The sequencing input was PBMCs. The source of these receptors is a woman between 50 and 59 years old in good health and CMV-seropositive. Each CDR3 is given with its conserved first and last residue. A D gene is named only where the DNA matches it firmly. Where a row states a size, it is once, few, many or the class of an expanded clone; other rows omit it.

>once|TRBJ2-1|17|TRBD2|TRBV11-3
TGTGCCAGCAGCTTAGTAGGCGGGCGGGGGGCCAGTAATGAGCAGTTCTTC
CASSLVGGRGASNEQFF
>once|TRBJ2-5|15|.|TRBV5-1
TGCGCCAGCAGCTTGGATCCGGGTCCCCAAGAGACCCAGTACTTC
CASSLDPGPQETQYF
>.|TRBJ2-3|15|.|TRBV2
TGTGCCAGCATCGAATGGGCATGGTCTCCAGATACGCAGTATTTT
CASIEWAWSPDTQYF
>.|TRBJ1-3|16|.|TRBV29-1
TGCAGCGCCGCAGATGCACAGGTTGGGGCTGGAAACACCATATATTTT
CSAADAQVGAGNTIYF
>.|TRBJ2-2|17|TRBD1|TRBV12-5
TGTGCTAGTGGTTTGGCTATTGGACAGGGTAACACCGGGGAGCTGTTTTTT
CASGLAIGQGNTGELFF
>.|TRBJ2-3|15|TRBD2|TRBV7-6
TGTGCCAGCAGCTTCAGACTAGCGGGGGCAGATACGCAGTATTTT
CASSFRLAGADTQYF
>.|TRBJ2-7|11|.|TRBV6-5
TGTGCCAGCGGGGGCGACTACGAGCAGTACTTC
CASGGDYEQYF
>.|TRBJ2-7|16|TRBD1|TRBV27
TGTGCCAGCAGTTTACGTTCCCAGGGGGCGCCCCACGAGCAGTACTTC
CASSLRSQGAPHEQYF
>once|TRBJ2-1|14|.|TRBV27
TGTGCCAGCAGTTCCAGGTACTCCTACAATGAGCAGTTCTTC
CASSSRYSYNEQFF
>.|TRBJ1-3|19|.|TRBV15
TGTGCCACCAGCAGAGAACCCTTTCCCCGACAAGGAAGGGGGAACACCATATATTTT
CATSREPFPRQGRGNTIYF
>.|TRBJ2-7|16|TRBD1|TRBV4-1
TGCGCCAGCAGCCAAGAAGGACAGGGGCACTCCTACGAGCAGTACTTC
CASSQEGQGHSYEQYF
>.|TRBJ2-2|18|TRBD2|TRBV5-5
TGTGCCAGCAGCTTGACGCGCCTAGCGGGGGGGAACACCGGGGAGCTGTTTTTT
CASSLTRLAGGNTGELFF
>.|TRBJ2-1|17|TRBD2|TRBV11-3
TGTGCCAGCAGCCCAGGGGCGGGGCTAGCGGGCGACGATGAGCAGTTCTTC
CASSPGAGLAGDDEQFF
>.|TRBJ1-5|16|.|TRBV21-1
TGTGCCAGCAGCCTCCAGGGCAACCATAGCAATCAGCCCCAGCATTTT
CASSLQGNHSNQPQHF
>.|TRBJ2-2|15|TRBD1|TRBV13
TGTGCCAGCAGCTTAGTGGCACAGGGGACCGGGGAGCTGTTTTTT
CASSLVAQGTGELFF
>.|TRBJ2-2|15|.|TRBV15
TGTGCCACCAGGTCGACAGGCCTGAACACCGGGGAGCTGTTTTTT
CATRSTGLNTGELFF
>.|TRBJ2-2|15|.|TRBV6-6
TGTGCCAGCAGTTACTCGCTTCCGGGGAACGGGGAGCTGTTTTTT
CASSYSLPGNGELFF
>few|TRBJ1-1|14|.|TRBV6-5
TGTGCCAGCAGTTACTCCGACAGCAACACTGAAGCTTTCTTT
CASSYSDSNTEAFF
>few|TRBJ2-2|14|.|TRBV5-4
TGTGCCAGCAGCTTGGACAGCAACACCGGGGAGCTGTTTTTT
CASSLDSNTGELFF
>.|TRBJ2-1|14|TRBD1|TRBV7-2
TGTGCCACCAAACAGGGGGCTCTCTACAATGAGCAGTTCTTC
CATKQGALYNEQFF
>.|TRBJ1-5|14|.|TRBV19
TGTGCCTCCGATCGGGGGTACAGCAATCAGCCCCAGCATTTT
CASDRGYSNQPQHF
>.|TRBJ1-5|13|.|TRBV6-1
TGTGCCAGCAGTGAAGGGGGGCCTCAGCCCCAGCATTTT
CASSEGGPQPQHF
>.|TRBJ2-2|17|.|TRBV7-2
TGTGCCAGCAGCCCCCGCATGGCAGGGGACAACACCGGGGAGCTGTTTTTT
CASSPRMAGDNTGELFF
>.|TRBJ2-7|14|TRBD2|TRBV27
TGTGCCAGCAGTAGGACTAGCGACCCCTACGAGCAGTACTTC
CASSRTSDPYEQYF
>.|TRBJ1-5|14|.|TRBV2
TGTGCCAGCAGTGCTATCGGAGAAAATCAGCCCCAGCATTTT
CASSAIGENQPQHF
>.|TRBJ2-1|17|TRBD2|TRBV7-9
TGTGCCAGCAGCTTAGGGGGTGGCCTAGCGGGGATGGATGAGCAGTTCTTC
CASSLGGGLAGMDEQFF
>.|TRBJ2-7|14|TRBD1|TRBV5-5
TGTGCCAGCAGCTCGACAGGGGAGAGGTACGAGCAGTACTTC
CASSSTGERYEQYF
>.|TRBJ1-5|16|TRBD1|TRBV2
TGTGCCAGCAGTCTACAGGGGTGGCATAGCAATCAGCCCCAGCATTTT
CASSLQGWHSNQPQHF
>few|TRBJ2-1|17|TRBD1|TRBV4-1
TGCGCCAGCAGCCAAGTTACAGGGGGCTTCTCCTACAATGAGCAGTTCTTC
CASSQVTGGFSYNEQFF
>.|TRBJ1-2|13|.|TRBV6-5
TGTGCCAGCAAGCAGGGTGGCGACTATGGCTACACCTTC
CASKQGGDYGYTF
>.|TRBJ2-7|12|.|TRBV28
TGTGCCAGCAAGTCTACTTACTACGAGCAGTACTTC
CASKSTYYEQYF
>.|TRBJ2-5|11|.|TRBV29-1
TGCAGCGTTGCCCGGCAAGAGACCCAGTACTTC
CSVARQETQYF
>.|TRBJ2-5|15|.|TRBV15
TGTGCCACCAGCAGAGATTGGGGGGGGCGGGAGACCCAGTACTTC
CATSRDWGGRETQYF
>.|TRBJ2-3|15|TRBD1|TRBV7-9
TGTGCCAGCAGTCCTACCGGGACAGTCACAGATACGCAGTATTTT
CASSPTGTVTDTQYF
>.|TRBJ2-5|14|.|TRBV7-2
TGTGCCAGCGGCCGACGGGGGTCTTGGGAGACCCAGTACTTC
CASGRRGSWETQYF
>.|TRBJ1-1|13|.|TRBV15
TGTGCCACCAGCAGAGAGGCGAACACTGAAGCTTTCTTT
CATSREANTEAFF
>.|TRBJ2-5|13|TRBD1|TRBV11-2
TGTGCCAGCAGCTGGACAGGGCGGGAGACCCAGTACTTC
CASSWTGRETQYF
>.|TRBJ2-3|13|.|TRBV11-3
TGTGCCAGCAGCTTAGATACTACAGATACGCAGTATTTT
CASSLDTTDTQYF
>.|TRBJ2-5|14|.|TRBV27
TGTGCCAGCAGCCCCCTGGGAGCACAAGAGACCCAGTACTTC
CASSPLGAQETQYF
>.|TRBJ1-6|14|TRBD1|TRBV2
TGTGCCAGCAGCCCCGGGACAGTGGCTTCACCCCTCCACTTT
CASSPGTVASPLHF
>.|TRBJ1-5|14|.|TRBV30
TGTGCCTGTTCGACACCTGAGAGGGTTGGCCCCCAGCATTTT
CACSTPERVGPQHF
>.|TRBJ2-2|16|TRBD2|TRBV18
TGTGCCAGCTCCCTCCAGACTAGCGGGGCCACCGGGGAGCTGTTTTTT
CASSLQTSGATGELFF
>.|TRBJ2-1|13|.|TRBV5-6
TGTGCCAGCAAAGGCAGGGAGGTGGATGAGCAGTTCTTC
CASKGREVDEQFF
>.|TRBJ2-2|16|.|TRBV18
TGTGCCAGCTCACGTAACGGCCGGGTGAACACCGGGGAGCTGTTTTTT
CASSRNGRVNTGELFF
>.|TRBJ1-5|15|TRBD1|TRBV15
TGTGCCACCAGCAGAGATCAAGGCAGGGGGCAGCCCCAGCATTTT
CATSRDQGRGQPQHF
>.|TRBJ2-7|13|TRBD2|TRBV6-5
TGTGCCAGCCCGGGGGGGCGGAACTACGAGCAGTACTTC
CASPGGRNYEQYF
>.|TRBJ2-1|15|TRBD1|TRBV15
TGTGCCACCAGTCGGTGGGACAGGGGAATCCATGAGCAGTTCTTC
CATSRWDRGIHEQFF
>once|TRBJ2-4|16|.|TRBV2
TGTGCCAGCAGTGATTGGGGGCGACTAGCCAAAAACATTCAGTACTTC
CASSDWGRLAKNIQYF
>.|TRBJ2-1|14|TRBD1|TRBV2
TGTGCCAGCAGTGATAGGGACAGGGCCTATGAGCAGTTCTTC
CASSDRDRAYEQFF
>once|TRBJ1-2|11|.|TRBV6-5
TGTGCCAGAGGGAGTTCCTATGGCTACACCTTC
CARGSSYGYTF
>.|TRBJ1-1|15|TRBD1|TRBV15
TGTGCCACCAGCAGAGTAGGAGGGGGCCACACTGAAGCTTTCTTT
CATSRVGGGHTEAFF
>.|TRBJ2-1|17|TRBD1|TRBV15
TGTGCCACCAGCAGCCCAATGGACAGGGGGCTCTACAATGAGCAGTTCTTC
CATSSPMDRGLYNEQFF